A single sample is the source of the 2 T cell receptor beta chains below, sequenced in a study of sequential checkpoint blockade in melanoma (dated by TCRdb to between 2018 and 2021). Library creation used the immunoSEQ multiplex PCR assay. TCRdb limited this immuneACCESS table to in-frame rearrangements with V and J called. A share of clones is missing; checked studies link under half to unresolved V genes, and the rest is unexplained. The sample includes some 20,000 clones, with more than 70% observed a single time. The ten largest clones capture 38% of the sample. According to the study, the label for this sample's treatment or condition signals: randomized to nivolumab then ipilimumab (arm A) or the reverse (arm B). Specimen: CD8+ T cells sorted from blood (inferred from file names), collected from a patient given nivolumab and ipilimumab in sequence. The receptors here all came from a human donor with melanoma.

The chain employs TRBV27 and TRBJ1-1, with 8 bases that match TRBD1. CDR1 and CDR2 from the germline V gene are MNHEY and SMNVEV (reference sequence). Unmatched junction bases numbered 7, after V lost 6 bases and J lost 1 base. The CDR3 has 15 amino acids. CDR3 protein: CASRPQGGGNTEAFF. CDR3 DNA: TGTGCCAGCAGGCCACAGGGGGGTGGGAACACTGAAGCTTTCTTT.

The V and J genes are TRBV7-2 and TRBJ1-2; the match to TRBD1 covers 7 bases. Germline V gene lookup returns CDR1 SGHTA and CDR2 FQGNSA. This CDR3 is 14 amino acids long. V gave up 4 bases and J gave up 8 bases; unmatched junction bases: 10. CDR3 DNA sequence: TGTGCCAGCAGCTCCGGGCCCAGGGGGAGAGGCTACACCTTC. It specifies CASSSGPRGRGYTF.